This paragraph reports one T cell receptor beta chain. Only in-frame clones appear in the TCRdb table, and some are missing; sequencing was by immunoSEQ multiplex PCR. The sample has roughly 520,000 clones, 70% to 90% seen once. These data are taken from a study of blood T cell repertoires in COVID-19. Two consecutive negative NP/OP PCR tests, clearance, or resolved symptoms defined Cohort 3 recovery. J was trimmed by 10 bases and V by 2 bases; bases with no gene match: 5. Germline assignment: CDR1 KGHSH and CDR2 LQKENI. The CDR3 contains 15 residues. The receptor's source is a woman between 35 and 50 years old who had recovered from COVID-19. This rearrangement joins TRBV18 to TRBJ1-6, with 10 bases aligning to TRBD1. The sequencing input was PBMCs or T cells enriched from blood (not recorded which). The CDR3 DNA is TGTGCCAGCTCACCAAGGACAGGGGGGGACTCACCCCTCCACTTT. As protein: CASSPRTGGDSPLHF. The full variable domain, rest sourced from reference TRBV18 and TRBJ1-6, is NAGVMQNPRHLVRRRGQEARLRCSPMKGHSHVYWYRQLPEEGLKFMVYLQKENIIDESGMPKERFSAEFPKEGPSILRIQQVVRGDSAAYFCASSPRTGGDSPLHFGNGTRLTVT.